The 29 T cell receptor beta chains presented below share a single source sample, sequenced in a study of blood T cell repertoires in COVID-19 (dated by TCRdb to 2018 to 2021). Libraries were constructed by the immunoSEQ multiplex PCR assay. TCRdb re-hosts the immuneACCESS table, in-frame sequences only. Its copies lack some clones; in the studies checked, an unresolved V gene accounts for under half of them, and the cause for the rest is not known. The sample has 180,000 or so clones on record, 88% of them singletons. The biggest ten clones account for approximately 1.5% of the sample. The specimen sequenced was peripheral blood. These receptors originate from a man aged 18 to 35 with active or convalescent COVID-19.

The V call is TRBV6-6, the J call TRBJ1-5, with a weak D call TRBD1 (6 bases). The germline gives CDR1 MNHNY, CDR2 SVGAGI (reference sequence). Trimming shortened V by 6 bases and J by 6 bases, and 15 bases separated the two germline ends. The CDR3 contains 14 residues. The CDR3 region is CASRPGQSTQPQHF. The CDR3 DNA reads as TGTGCCAGCAGACCGGGACAATCTACTCAGCCCCAGCATTTT.

This chain links TRBV7-6 with TRBJ2-3; TRBD2 agrees at 16 bases. J lost 1 base, V lost 5 bases, and 6 bases had no gene match. This CDR3 is built from 18 residues. CDR1 is SGHVS and CDR2 is FNYEAQ in the germline V gene. As DNA, the CDR3 is TGTGCCAGCAGCGGACCGGGACTAGCGGGGGGGCGCACAGATACGCAGTATTTT. Translation: CASSGPGLAGGRTDTQYF.

This clone was seen once. This sequence joins TRBV18 and TRBJ2-7, with 7 bases lining up with TRBD1. V lost 5 bases and J lost 3; bases outside the gene matches: 10. Germline values: CDR1 KGHSH, CDR2 LQKENI. CDR3 length equals 15 residues. The CDR3 bases are TGTGCCAGCTCAGCACAGGGGTCCCTGAGCTACGAGCAGTACTTC. Encoded protein: CASSAQGSLSYEQYF.

This chain joins TRBV30 and TRBJ1-6; D remains ambiguous. The germline V and J ends were trimmed by 5 bases and 2 bases, with 19 bases remaining between them. There are 17 residues in the CDR3. Looked up from germline, CDR1 is GTSNPN and CDR2 is SVGIG (reference sequence). This CDR3 reads CAWPPGGLKPYNSPLHF. DNA for the CDR3: TGTGCCTGGCCCCCGGGAGGGTTGAAGCCCTATAATTCACCCCTCCACTTT.

CDR3 bases: TGTGCCAGCAGCCAAGGGACAGTGAGCACAGATACGCAGTATTTT. Residues: CASSQGTVSTDTQYF. The chain couples TRBV14 to TRBJ2-3; a weak D match, TRBD1 (6 bases). In germline, CDR1 is SGHDN, CDR2 FVKESK. This CDR3 comprises 15 residues. V was clipped by 1 base and J by 0 bases, with 8 bases between them.

This clone was seen a single time. V is TRBV10-3 and J is TRBJ1-3; TRBD1 aligns across 10 bases. The CDR3 runs to 20 residues. With 3 bases clipped from V and 7 bases from J, the junction kept 21 bases outside the gene matches. CDR1 is ENHRY, CDR2 SYGVKD, per germline. CDR3 region: CAISEWTGGFASGRWNTIYF. CDR3 nucleotides: TGTGCCATCAGTGAATGGACAGGGGGTTTTGCTTCTGGTCGGTGGAACACCATATATTTT.

The CDR3 DNA reads as TGTGCCATCAGTGAGCCCGCGGAGACCCAGTACTTC. It translates to CAISEPAETQYF. This chain connects TRBV10-3 to TRBJ2-5; D gene uncertain. From germline, CDR1 is ENHRY and CDR2 SYGVKD. Trimming removed 2 bases at V and 5 bases at J, with 6 bases between. The CDR3 has 12 amino acids.

This clone was recorded a few times. The rearrangement joins TRBV4-1 to TRBJ1-4; 10 nucleotides agree with TRBD1. The CDR3 runs to 14 residues. The germline V gene has CDR1 MGHRA and CDR2 YSYEKL. Trimming at V came to 4 bases and at J to 8 bases, leaving 4 bases not matched to a gene. The CDR3, as DNA: TGCGCCAGCAGCCTGGGACAGGGGAGGGAAAAACTGTTTTTT. It specifies CASSLGQGREKLFF.

The chain uses TRBV5-5 and TRBJ2-7, with TRBD2 matching over 10 bases. The germline gives CDR1 SGHKS, CDR2 YYEKEE (reference sequence). V gave up 1 base and J gave up 4 bases; unmatched junction bases: 2. The CDR3 is made up of 14 amino acids. CDR3 sequence: CASSLTSGIYEQYF. DNA of the CDR3: TGTGCCAGCAGCTTGACTAGCGGGATTTACGAGCAGTACTTC.

V gene TRBV30 combines with J gene TRBJ1-1; D gene ambiguous. Trimming took 0 bases from V and 6 from J, leaving 8 bases between them. Germline V gives CDR1 GTSNPN, CDR2 SVGIG (reference sequence). The CDR3 contains 12 residues. The CDR3 loop is CAWSVLGAEAFF. CDR3 sequence (DNA): TGTGCCTGGAGTGTCCTCGGTGCTGAAGCTTTCTTT.

This chain links TRBV9 with TRBJ1-1, with 7 positions matching TRBD1. V gave up 4 bases and J gave up 5 bases; unmatched junction bases: 17. The germline CDR1 and CDR2 sequences are SGDLS and YYNGEE. The CDR3 length is 17 residues. The CDR3 DNA reads TGTGCCAGCAGCCCGACTCTATACTCAGGGGGTCGGACTGAAGCTTTCTTT. Its protein is CASSPTLYSGGRTEAFF. The full variable domain, rest sourced from reference TRBV9 and TRBJ1-1, is DSGVTQTPKHLITATGQRVTLRCSPRSGDLSVYWYQQSLDQGLQFLIQYYNGEERAKGNILERFSAQQFPDLHSELNLSSLELGDSALYFCASSPTLYSGGRTEAFFGQGTRLTVV.

V is TRBV10-2 and J is TRBJ2-1; D is ambiguous. The CDR3 has 14 residues. V was cut by 5 bases and J by 0 bases, with 8 bases left in between. Germline CDR1 WSHSY, CDR2 SAAADI. The CDR3 nucleotides read TGCGCCAGCAGTCTAGAGAACTCCTACAATGAGCAGTTCTTC. Translating it yields CASSLENSYNEQFF.

The V gene is TRBV12-3 or TRBV12-4, the J gene TRBJ1-1; 8 bases line up with TRBD1. The CDR3 runs to 13 residues. V trimming: 1 base; J trimming: 8 bases; junction bases outside the gene matches: 3. Here the CDR3 DNA reads TGTGCCAGCAGTTTAGTCGCAGGGGGCGAAGCTTTCTTT. This encodes CASSLVAGGEAFF.

The rearrangement uses TRBV5-4 and TRBJ2-6, with 9 bases identical to TRBD1. Germline V gene lookup returns CDR1 SGHNT and CDR2 YYREEE (reference sequence). V trimming: 5 bases; J trimming: 4 bases; junction bases outside the gene matches: 7. CDR3 length: 16 residues. CDR3 in DNA: TGTGCCAGCAGTTTACAGGGGGCGCGCGGGGCCAACGTCCTGACTTTC. Its translation is CASSLQGARGANVLTF.

The chain uses TRBV5-1 and TRBJ2-3, with TRBD2 matching 10 bases. The CDR3 is made up of 15 amino acids. The germline CDR1 and CDR2 sequences are SGHRS and YFSETQ. Unmatched junction bases numbered 8, after V lost 5 bases and J lost 5 bases. CDR3 bases: TGCGCCAGCAGTCCTACTAGCGGGACGGGAGATACGCAGTATTTT. It is translated as CASSPTSGTGDTQYF.

This rearrangement joins TRBV4-1 to TRBJ1-5; no reliable D call. In germline, CDR1 is MGHRA, CDR2 YSYEKL. The V end was cut by 1 base, the J end by 3 bases, with 10 bases between. The CDR3 is 15 amino acids. The CDR3 DNA reads TGCGCCAGCAGCCAAGTGGATAGCGACAATCAGCCCCAGCATTTT. As protein: CASSQVDSDNQPQHF.

The V gene is TRBV5-1, the J gene TRBJ1-1, with 8 bases matching TRBD1. V lost 0 bases to trimming and J lost 8 bases; unmatched junction nucleotides: 9. The CDR3 covers 15 residues. CDR1 and CDR2 (germline): SGHRS, YFSETQ. This CDR3 reads CASSLATGVTSEAFF. The CDR3 DNA is TGCGCCAGCAGCTTGGCGACAGGGGTAACATCAGAAGCTTTCTTT.

The rearrangement uses TRBV6-5 and TRBJ1-2, with TRBD1 matching over 9 bases. This CDR3 has 14 amino acids. Germline CDR1 reads MNHEY; CDR2 reads SVGAGI. V was pared by 9 bases and J by 3 bases, with 8 bases of the junction left unmatched. The CDR3 loop is CASRSGTGHYGYTF. The CDR3 nucleotides read TGTGCCAGTAGATCCGGGACAGGGCACTATGGCTACACCTTC.

The chain uses TRBV6-1 and TRBJ2-5, with a tentative D call TRBD2 (7 bases). CDR3 length equals 17 residues. CDR1 MNHNS and CDR2 SASEGT come from the germline V gene. Trimming took 3 bases from V and 5 from J, leaving 22 bases between them. CDR3: CASSDRLRAGARETQYF. The CDR3 DNA reads as TGTGCCAGCAGTGATCGTTTGAGGGCGGGGGCACGGGAGACCCAGTACTTC.

The chain combines TRBV18 with TRBJ2-7; D possibly corresponds to TRBD1 (5 bases). Germline loops: CDR1 KGHSH, CDR2 LQKENI. The CDR3 consists of 13 residues. V gave up 5 bases and J gave up 1 base, with 9 bases separating them. The CDR3 loop reads CASSRQSSYEQYF. Here the CDR3 DNA reads TGTGCCAGCTCAAGACAGAGTTCCTACGAGCAGTACTTC.

V gene TRBV5-1 combines with J gene TRBJ1-1; the D is unclear. Trimming stripped 2 bases from V and 4 bases from J, with 9 bases between. There are 13 residues in the CDR3. Germline V gene data show CDR1 as SGHRS and CDR2 as YFSETQ. CDR3 coding DNA: TGCGCCAGCAGCTTCAACACGGGCACTGAAGCTTTCTTT. This gives the protein CASSFNTGTEAFF.

As DNA, the CDR3 is TGTGCCAGCAGCTCTATACTACTAGCGCCGGTAGCCAAAAACATTCAGTACTTC. It encodes CASSSILLAPVAKNIQYF. This chain connects TRBV11-2 to TRBJ2-4, with 7 bases fitting TRBD2. J gave up 0 bases and V 4 bases, and 12 bases lay outside the gene matches. The CDR3 sequence is 18 residues long. Germline V gene data show CDR1 as SGHAT and CDR2 as FQNNGV.

The chain recombines TRBV3-1 (or the pseudogene TRBV3-2) with TRBJ2-5; D is perhaps TRBD2 (6 bases). Per the germline V gene, CDR1 is LGHDT and CDR2 is YNNKEL (reference sequence). The CDR3 runs 13 residues. Trimming took 4 bases from V and 2 from J, leaving 8 bases between them. CDR3 DNA sequence: TGTGCCAGCAGCCCCGGACTACAAGAGACCCAGTACTTC. It translates to CASSPGLQETQYF.

The chain joins TRBV18 to TRBJ1-6; 11 bases fit TRBD1. The V gene end was trimmed by 5 bases and the J gene end by 10 bases; junction bases not matched to a gene: 7. The CDR3 contains 15 residues. Looked up from germline, CDR1 is KGHSH and CDR2 is LQKENI. CDR3 DNA: TGTGCCAGCTCAGACGGACAGGGGGCGAACTCACCCCTCCACTTT. It codes for CASSDGQGANSPLHF.

This chain uses TRBV5-8 with TRBJ1-1; tentative D call: TRBD1 (5 bases). CDR1 SGHTS and CDR2 YDEGEE come from the germline V gene. The germline V and J ends were trimmed by 0 bases and 4 bases, with 13 bases remaining between them. This CDR3 is built from 15 residues. CDR3 nucleotide sequence: TGTGCCAGCAGCTTGGACTATGGCAGGGTCACTGAAGCTTTCTTT. Amino acids: CASSLDYGRVTEAFF.

CDR3 sequence: CASSPQGQGGYTF. CDR3 DNA: TGTGCCAGCTCACCACAAGGTCAGGGTGGCTACACCTTC. The gene calls are TRBV18 and TRBJ1-2; perhaps TRBD1 as D (5 bases). Germline CDR1 KGHSH, CDR2 LQKENI. The CDR3 has 13 amino acids. Deletions cut 1 base from V and 7 bases from J, with 10 bases between.

The chain is built from TRBV12-3 or TRBV12-4 and TRBJ1-3; D remains unclear. The CDR3 covers 13 residues. The ends were cut back, 6 bases at V and 2 bases at J, with 8 bases in the middle. CDR3 sequence: CASSFLTGNTIYF. CDR3 DNA: TGTGCCAGCAGCTTTCTTACTGGAAACACCATATATTTT.

The J gene is TRBJ2-5, the V gene TRBV4-3; TRBD1 matches at 9 bases. V was pared by 5 bases and J by 5 bases, with 6 bases of the junction left unmatched. Germline assignment: CDR1 LGHNA and CDR2 YSLEER. This CDR3 is 14 amino acids long. The CDR3 protein is CASSKGQGRETQYF. In DNA, the CDR3 is TGCGCCAGCAGCAAGGGACAGGGTAGGGAGACCCAGTACTTC.

The DNA for the CDR3 is TGTGCCAGCTCTCCCGGGACAGGGTTGGGCACTGAAGCTTTCTTT. This translates into CASSPGTGLGTEAFF. The rearrangement joins TRBV18 to TRBJ1-1; 9 bases map to TRBD1. The length of the CDR3 is 15 residues. With 6 bases clipped from V and 4 bases from J, the junction kept 9 bases outside the gene matches. The germline CDR1 and CDR2 sequences are KGHSH and LQKENI.